The present T cell receptor beta chain was sequenced within a study of cytomegalovirus exposure and HLA in healthy donors. The CDR3 has 13 residues. V shed 2 bases and J shed 9 bases, with 14 bases lying between them. The germline CDR1 and CDR2 sequences are SQVTM and ANQGSEA. The study, taken as a whole, reports: Certain sequence variants were highly shared and formed a cluster, and this cluster was likely a sequencing artifact. In a later analysis, HLA-associated beta chains showed higher expansion and lower generation probabilities than comparable chains.

A word on this clone: Its matching antigen is unknown.

PCR used 60 Vbeta primers and 13 Jbeta primers. Sequencing was performed with immunoSEQ multiplex PCR; in TCRdb, only in-frame clones are kept and a portion is missing. The sample lists 150,000 or so clones, roughly 77% seen once, with about 8% in the top ten. The chain has TRBV29-1 and TRBJ2-1; possible D gene TRBD1, 5 bases. The sequenced material came from PBMCs. This TCR was sampled from a woman in her thirties or forties in good health and CMV-seropositive. The CDR3 DNA reads TGCAGCGTTGAAAGGGGAATGTGGGCTGAGCAGTTCTTC. Protein sequence: CSVERGMWAEQFF.